Below, one TCR beta chain is given with its context. The antigen remains unidentified. This sample was taken from a study of shared clonotypes between healthy human individuals. The V end lost 0 bases, the J end lost 3 bases, and 15 bases lay between the germline ends. Germline CDR1 and CDR2: SGDLS and YYNGEE. The CDR3 runs to 16 residues. CD45RO-negative CD8 cells positively selected for CCR7 made up the naive population, which excluded terminally differentiated effector memory CD45RA+ cells. Findings and caveats of the study: As a rule, naive subsets had a larger estimated richness than memory subsets. Lower generation probabilities were found for non-shared clonotypes than for those shared by all four donors.

Assay execution took place at the deep level. An even split of each subset's genomic DNA across several immunoSEQ plates was performed. The table came from immunoSEQ multiplex PCR; TCRdb's copy has only in-frame clones and leaves some out. The sample yields about 2.1 million clones, 85% to 95% seen once. J is TRBJ2-5 and V is TRBV9, with D possibly matching TRBD1 (6 bases). Sequenced sample: naive CD8+ T cells from PBMCs. This clonotype originated in a man younger than 35 in good health. Some clones in this sample may be carry-over from other donors' samples. The CDR3 loop is CASSVGATGWEETQYF. CDR3 sequence (DNA): TGTGCCAGCAGCGTAGGGGCGACAGGCTGGGAAGAGACCCAGTACTTC.